The clone carrying this T cell receptor beta chain was picked up many times. The antigen is undetermined. The sample comes from a study of neurological immune-mediated disorders. Study findings and constraints: HTLV-1-associated myelopathy had the most TCR clonal expansion, and multiple sclerosis had the least, less than healthy controls.

Each TCR transcript was tagged with a 10-nucleotide random UMI during 5'RACE. Over 160 million TCR-beta sequences from 15-18 subjects came out of each sequencing run. One entry per CDR3 protein, called by TCRdb with MiXCR from the 5' RACE reads. Of some 54,000 distinct CDR3 sequences detected, around 11% appear once; the ten largest clones hold 6.5% to 8.5%. The time point here: longitudinal time-point 1 (baseline). Sequenced: PBMCs. The sequence came from a male donor with HTLV-1-associated myelopathy (HAM/TSP).

In nucleotides, the CDR3 is TGTGCCAGCAGCGCCCGTCTAGCGGGGTCCTGGTTCTTC. Its protein is CASSARLAGSWFF. The V and J genes are TRBV7-2 and TRBJ2-1; 9 nucleotides match TRBD2. CDR3 length: 13 residues. V was clipped by 5 bases and J by 15 bases; unmatched bases: 11. From germline, CDR1 is SGHTA and CDR2 FQGNSA.